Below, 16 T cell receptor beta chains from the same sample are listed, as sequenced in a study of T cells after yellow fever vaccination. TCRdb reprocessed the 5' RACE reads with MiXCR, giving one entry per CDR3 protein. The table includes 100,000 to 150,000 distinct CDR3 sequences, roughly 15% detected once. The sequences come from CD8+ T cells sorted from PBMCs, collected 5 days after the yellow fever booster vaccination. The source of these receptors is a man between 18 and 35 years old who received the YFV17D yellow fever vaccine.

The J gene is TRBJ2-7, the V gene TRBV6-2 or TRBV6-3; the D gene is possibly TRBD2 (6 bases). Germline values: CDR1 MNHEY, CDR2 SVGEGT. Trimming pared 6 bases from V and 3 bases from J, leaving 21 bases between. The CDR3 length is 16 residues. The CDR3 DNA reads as TGTGCCAGCAGCACGAATAGGGGAGGATCAAACTACGAGCAGTACTTC. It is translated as CASSTNRGGSNYEQYF.

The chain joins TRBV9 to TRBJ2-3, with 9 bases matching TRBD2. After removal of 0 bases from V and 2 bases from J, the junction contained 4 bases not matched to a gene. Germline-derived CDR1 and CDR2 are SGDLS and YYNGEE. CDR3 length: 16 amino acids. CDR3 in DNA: TGTGCCAGCAGCGTAGATTCTAGCGGGGTCACAGATACGCAGTATTTT. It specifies CASSVDSSGVTDTQYF.

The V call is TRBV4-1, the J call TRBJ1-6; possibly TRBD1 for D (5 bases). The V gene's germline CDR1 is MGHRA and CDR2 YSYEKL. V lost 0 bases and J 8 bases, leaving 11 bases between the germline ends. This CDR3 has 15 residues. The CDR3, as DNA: TGCGCCAGCAGCCAAGATGGCGGGGGAGATTCACCCCTCCACTTT. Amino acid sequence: CASSQDGGGDSPLHF.

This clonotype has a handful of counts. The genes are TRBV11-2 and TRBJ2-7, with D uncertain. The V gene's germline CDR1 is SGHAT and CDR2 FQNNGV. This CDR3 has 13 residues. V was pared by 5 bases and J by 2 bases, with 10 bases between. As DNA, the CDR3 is TGTGCCAGCAGCATCTCCCCGACCTACGAGCAGTACTTC. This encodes CASSISPTYEQYF. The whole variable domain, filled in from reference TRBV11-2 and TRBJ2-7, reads EAGVAQSPRYKIIEKRQSVAFWCNPISGHATLYWYQQILGQGPKLLIQFQNNGVVDDSQLPKDRFSAERLKGVDSTLKIQPAKLEDSAVYLCASSISPTYEQYFGPGTRLTVT.

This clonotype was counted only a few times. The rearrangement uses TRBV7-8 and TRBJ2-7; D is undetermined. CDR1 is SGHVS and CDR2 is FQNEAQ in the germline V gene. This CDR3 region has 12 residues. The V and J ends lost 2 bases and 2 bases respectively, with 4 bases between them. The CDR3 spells CASSLSAYEQYF. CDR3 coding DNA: TGTGCCAGCAGCTTATCTGCCTACGAGCAGTACTTC.

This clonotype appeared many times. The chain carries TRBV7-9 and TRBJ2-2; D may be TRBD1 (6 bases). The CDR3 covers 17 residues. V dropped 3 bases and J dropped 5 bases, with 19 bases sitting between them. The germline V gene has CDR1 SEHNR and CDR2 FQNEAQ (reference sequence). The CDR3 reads CASSFVEGEQETGELFF. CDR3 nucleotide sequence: TGTGCCAGCAGCTTCGTAGAGGGGGAGCAGGAAACCGGGGAGCTGTTTTTT.

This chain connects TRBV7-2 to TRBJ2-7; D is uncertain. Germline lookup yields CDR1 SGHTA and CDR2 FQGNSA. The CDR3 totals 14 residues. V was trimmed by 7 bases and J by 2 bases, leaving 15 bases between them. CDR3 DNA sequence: TGTGCCAGCACCCACTCACAGAGTACCTACGAGCAGTACTTC. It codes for CASTHSQSTYEQYF.

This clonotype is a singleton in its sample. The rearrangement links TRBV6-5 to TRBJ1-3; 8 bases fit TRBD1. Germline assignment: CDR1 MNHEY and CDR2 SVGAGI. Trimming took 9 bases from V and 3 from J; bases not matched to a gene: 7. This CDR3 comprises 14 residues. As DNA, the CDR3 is TGTGCCAGTCGCATGACAGGGGTTGGAAACACCATATATTTT. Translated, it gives CASRMTGVGNTIYF.

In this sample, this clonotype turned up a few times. This chain's CDR3 is CASSPGISYEQYF. The CDR3, as DNA: TGTGCCAGCAGTCCGGGGATCTCCTACGAGCAGTACTTC. The chain employs TRBV12-3 or TRBV12-4 and TRBJ2-7, with D tentatively TRBD2 (5 bases). CDR3 length equals 13 residues. V was trimmed by 5 bases and J by 0 bases, leaving 8 bases between them.

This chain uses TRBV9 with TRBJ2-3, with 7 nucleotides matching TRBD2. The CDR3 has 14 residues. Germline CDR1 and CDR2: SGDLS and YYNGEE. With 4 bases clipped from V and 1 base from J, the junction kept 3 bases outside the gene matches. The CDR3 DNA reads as TGTGCCAGCAGCCACAGCGGGGGCACAGATACGCAGTATTTT. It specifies CASSHSGGTDTQYF.

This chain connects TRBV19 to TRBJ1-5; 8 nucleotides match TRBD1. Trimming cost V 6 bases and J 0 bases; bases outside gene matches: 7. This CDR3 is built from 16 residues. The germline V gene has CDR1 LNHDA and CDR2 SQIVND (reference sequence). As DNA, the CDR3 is TGTGCCAGTAGGTTCACAGGGGGATTTAGCAATCAGCCCCAGCATTTT. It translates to CASRFTGGFSNQPQHF.

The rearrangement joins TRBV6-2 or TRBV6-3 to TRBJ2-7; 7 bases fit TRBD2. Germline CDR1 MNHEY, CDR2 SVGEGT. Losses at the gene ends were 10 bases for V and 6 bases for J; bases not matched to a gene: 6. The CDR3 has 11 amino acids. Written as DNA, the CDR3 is TGTGCCACCTGGGGGGGGACCGAGCAGTACGTC. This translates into CATWGGTEQYV.

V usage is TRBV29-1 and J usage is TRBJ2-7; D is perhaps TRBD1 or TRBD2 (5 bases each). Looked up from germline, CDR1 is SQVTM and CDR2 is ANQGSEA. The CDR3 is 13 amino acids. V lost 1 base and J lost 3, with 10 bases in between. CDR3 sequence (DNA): TGCAGCGTTGAAGTCCCAGGGAGCTACGAGCAGTACGTC. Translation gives CSVEVPGSYEQYV.

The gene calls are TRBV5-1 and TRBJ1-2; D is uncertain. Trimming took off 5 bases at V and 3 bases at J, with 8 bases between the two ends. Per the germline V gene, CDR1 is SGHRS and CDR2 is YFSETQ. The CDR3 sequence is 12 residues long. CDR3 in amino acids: CASRGSDYGYTF. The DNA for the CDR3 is TGCGCCAGCAGAGGGTCGGACTATGGCTACACCTTC.

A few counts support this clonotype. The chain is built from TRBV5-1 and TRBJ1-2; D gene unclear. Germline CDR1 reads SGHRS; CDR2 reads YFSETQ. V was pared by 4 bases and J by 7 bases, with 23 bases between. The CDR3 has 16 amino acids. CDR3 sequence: CASSLGRLVGGGGYTF. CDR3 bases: TGCGCCAGCAGCCTAGGACGATTAGTGGGAGGAGGTGGCTACACCTTC.

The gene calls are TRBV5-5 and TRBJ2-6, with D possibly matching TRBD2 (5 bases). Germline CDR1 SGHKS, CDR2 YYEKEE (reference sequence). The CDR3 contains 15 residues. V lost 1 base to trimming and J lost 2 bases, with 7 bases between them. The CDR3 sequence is CASSLFGAGANVLTF. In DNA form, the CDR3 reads TGTGCCAGCAGCTTGTTCGGGGCTGGGGCCAACGTCCTGACTTTC.